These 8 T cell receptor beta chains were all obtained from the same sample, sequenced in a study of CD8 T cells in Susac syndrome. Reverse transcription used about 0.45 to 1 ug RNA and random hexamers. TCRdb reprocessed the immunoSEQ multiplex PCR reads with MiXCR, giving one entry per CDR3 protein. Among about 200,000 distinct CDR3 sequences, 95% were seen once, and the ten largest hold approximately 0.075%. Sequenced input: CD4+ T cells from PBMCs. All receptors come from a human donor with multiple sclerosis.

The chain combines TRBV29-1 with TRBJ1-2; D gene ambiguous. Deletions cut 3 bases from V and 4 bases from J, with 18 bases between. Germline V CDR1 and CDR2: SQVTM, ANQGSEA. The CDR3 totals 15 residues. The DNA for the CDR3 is TGCAGCGTTGAGGTCCCCGGAGGGTACCGCTATGGCTACACCTTC. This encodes CSVEVPGGYRYGYTF.

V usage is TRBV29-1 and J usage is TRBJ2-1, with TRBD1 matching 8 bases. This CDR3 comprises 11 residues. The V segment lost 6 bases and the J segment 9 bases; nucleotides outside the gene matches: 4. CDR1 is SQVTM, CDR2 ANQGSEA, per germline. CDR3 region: CSVATGGEQFF. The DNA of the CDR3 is TGCAGCGTAGCTACAGGGGGTGAGCAGTTCTTC.

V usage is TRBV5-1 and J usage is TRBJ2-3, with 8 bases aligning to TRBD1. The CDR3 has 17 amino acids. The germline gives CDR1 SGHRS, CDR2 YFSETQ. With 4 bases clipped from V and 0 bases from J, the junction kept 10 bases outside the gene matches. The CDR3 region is CASSHPRTGKSTDTQYF. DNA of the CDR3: TGCGCCAGCAGCCACCCCCGGACAGGGAAAAGCACAGATACGCAGTATTTT.

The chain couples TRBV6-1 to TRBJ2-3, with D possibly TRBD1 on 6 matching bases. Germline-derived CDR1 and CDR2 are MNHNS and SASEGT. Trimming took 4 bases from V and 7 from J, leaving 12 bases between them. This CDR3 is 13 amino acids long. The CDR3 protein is CASSGSGAHTQYF. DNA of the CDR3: TGTGCCAGCAGTGGGTCAGGGGCGCATACGCAGTATTTT.

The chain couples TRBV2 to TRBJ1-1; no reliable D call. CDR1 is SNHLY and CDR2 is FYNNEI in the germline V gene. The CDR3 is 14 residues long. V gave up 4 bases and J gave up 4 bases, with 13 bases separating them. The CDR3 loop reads CASSVERSGTEAFF. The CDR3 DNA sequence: TGTGCCAGCAGTGTAGAACGGTCGGGCACTGAAGCTTTCTTT.

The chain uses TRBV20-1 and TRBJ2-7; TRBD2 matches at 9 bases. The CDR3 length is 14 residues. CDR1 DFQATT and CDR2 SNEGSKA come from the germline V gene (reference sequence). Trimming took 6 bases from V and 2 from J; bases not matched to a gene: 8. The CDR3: CSAPHLAGTYEQYF. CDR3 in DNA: TGCAGTGCCCCCCACCTAGCGGGGACCTACGAGCAGTACTTC.

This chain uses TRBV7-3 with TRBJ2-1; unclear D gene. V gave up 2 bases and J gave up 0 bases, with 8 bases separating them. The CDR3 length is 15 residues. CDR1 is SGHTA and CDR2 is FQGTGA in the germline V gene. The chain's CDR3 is CASSLLLSSYNEQFF. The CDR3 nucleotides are TGTGCCAGCAGCTTATTGCTAAGCTCCTACAATGAGCAGTTCTTC.

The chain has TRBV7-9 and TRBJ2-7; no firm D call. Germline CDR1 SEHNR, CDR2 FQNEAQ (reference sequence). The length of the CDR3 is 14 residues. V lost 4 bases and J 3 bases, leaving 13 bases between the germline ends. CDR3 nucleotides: TGTGCCAGCAGCTCCTATCCCGACGTCTACGAGCAGTACGTC. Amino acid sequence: CASSSYPDVYEQYV.